This TCR beta chain was sequenced in a study of CXCR3-negative and CXCR3-positive naive CD8 T cells. Overall study findings and caveats: Once cells were cryopreserved, CXCR3 expression went down partly, and most assays used fresh PBMCs. CD5 surface expression was similar among naive subsets, and TCR strength was estimated by inference from TRB CDR3 properties. CXCR3-negative naive cells had less hydrophobic TRB CDR3s than did CXCR3-positive naive cells.

On this clonotype: Its antigen is unidentified.

The CDR3 length is 15 residues. In germline, CDR1 is MNHEY, CDR2 SMNVEV (reference sequence). The libraries of TRB cDNA were prepared using 5' RACE with UMI labels. TCRdb re-called the 5' RACE reads; one entry per CDR3 protein, DNA not given. The specimen's table records around 88,000 distinct CDR3 sequences. Sequencing used naive CXCR3+ CD8+ T cells from blood. Specified subset: CD45RO-CCR7+CD27+CD95- naive CD8+ T cells expressing CXCR3 (TNR3+). This TCR was sampled from a human donor in good health. Some clones in this sample may be carry-over from other donors' samples. The genes are TRBV27 and TRBJ1-5. The CDR3 spells CASSLSSGFNQPQHF.